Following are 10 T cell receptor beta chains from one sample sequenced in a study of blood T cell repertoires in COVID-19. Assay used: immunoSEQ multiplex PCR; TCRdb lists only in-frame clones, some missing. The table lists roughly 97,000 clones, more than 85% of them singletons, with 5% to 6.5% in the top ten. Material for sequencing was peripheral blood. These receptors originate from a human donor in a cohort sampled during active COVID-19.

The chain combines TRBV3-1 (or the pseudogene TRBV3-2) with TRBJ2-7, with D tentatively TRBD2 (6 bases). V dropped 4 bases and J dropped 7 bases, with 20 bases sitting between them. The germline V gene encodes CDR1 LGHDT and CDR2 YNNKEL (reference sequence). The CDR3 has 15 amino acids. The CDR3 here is CASSLQPTSSGEQYF. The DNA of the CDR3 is TGTGCCAGCAGCCTGCAGCCGACTAGTTCAGGGGAGCAGTACTTC.

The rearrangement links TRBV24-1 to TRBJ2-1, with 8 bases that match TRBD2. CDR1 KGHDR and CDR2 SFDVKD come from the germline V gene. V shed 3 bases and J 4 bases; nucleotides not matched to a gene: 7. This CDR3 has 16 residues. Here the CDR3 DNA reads TGTGCCACCAGTGATCCGGGAGGGCCGCGGTACAATGAGCAGTTCTTC. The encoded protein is CATSDPGGPRYNEQFF.

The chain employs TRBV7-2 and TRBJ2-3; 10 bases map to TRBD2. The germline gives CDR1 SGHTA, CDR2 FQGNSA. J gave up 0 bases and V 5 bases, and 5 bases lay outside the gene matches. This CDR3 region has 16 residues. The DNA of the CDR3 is TGTGCCAGCAGCGTGGGACTAGCGCCTAGCACAGATACGCAGTATTTT. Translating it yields CASSVGLAPSTDTQYF.

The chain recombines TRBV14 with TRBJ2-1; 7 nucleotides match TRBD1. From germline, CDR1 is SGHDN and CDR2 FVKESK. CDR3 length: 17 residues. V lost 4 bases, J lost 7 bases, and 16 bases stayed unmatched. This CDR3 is CASSPGTAGGTWNEQFF. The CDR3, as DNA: TGTGCCAGCAGCCCAGGAACGGCAGGGGGAACCTGGAATGAGCAGTTCTTC.

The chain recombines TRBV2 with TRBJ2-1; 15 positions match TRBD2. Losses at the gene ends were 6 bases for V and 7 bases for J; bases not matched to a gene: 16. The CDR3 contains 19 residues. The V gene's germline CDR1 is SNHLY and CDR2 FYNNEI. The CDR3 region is CASSVDSAGTSGGSNEQFF. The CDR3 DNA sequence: TGTGCCAGCAGCGTCGACAGCGCCGGGACTAGCGGGGGGAGTAATGAGCAGTTCTTC.

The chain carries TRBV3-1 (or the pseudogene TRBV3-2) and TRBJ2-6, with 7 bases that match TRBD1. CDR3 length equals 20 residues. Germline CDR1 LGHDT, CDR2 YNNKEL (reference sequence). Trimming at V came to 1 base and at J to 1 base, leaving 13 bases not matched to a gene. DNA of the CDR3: TGTGCCAGCAGCCAAGGGTGGCAGGGGGAGTATATTTCTGGGGCCAACGTCCTGACTTTC. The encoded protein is CASSQGWQGEYISGANVLTF.

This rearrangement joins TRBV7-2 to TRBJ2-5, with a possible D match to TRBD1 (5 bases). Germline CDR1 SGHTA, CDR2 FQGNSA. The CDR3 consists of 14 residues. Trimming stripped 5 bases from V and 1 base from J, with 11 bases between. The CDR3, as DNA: TGTGCCAGCAGCCCTGACAGCGTCCAAGAGACCCAGTACTTC. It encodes CASSPDSVQETQYF.

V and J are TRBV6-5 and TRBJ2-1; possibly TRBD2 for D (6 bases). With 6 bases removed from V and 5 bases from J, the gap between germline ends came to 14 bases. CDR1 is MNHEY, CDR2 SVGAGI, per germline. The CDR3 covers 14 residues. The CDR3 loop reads CASSPRELNNEQFF. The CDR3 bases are TGTGCCAGCAGCCCCCGGGAGCTCAACAATGAGCAGTTCTTC.

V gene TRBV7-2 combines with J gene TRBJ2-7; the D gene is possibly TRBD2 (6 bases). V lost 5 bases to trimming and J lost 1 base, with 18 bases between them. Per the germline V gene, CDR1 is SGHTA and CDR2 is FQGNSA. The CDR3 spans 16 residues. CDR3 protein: CASSSPPQGLSYEQYF. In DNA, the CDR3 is TGTGCCAGCAGCAGTCCCCCCCAGGGACTGTCCTACGAGCAGTACTTC.

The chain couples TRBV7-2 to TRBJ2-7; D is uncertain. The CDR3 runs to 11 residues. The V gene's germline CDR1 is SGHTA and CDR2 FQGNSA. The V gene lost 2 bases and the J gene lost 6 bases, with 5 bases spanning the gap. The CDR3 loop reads CASSLSVEQYF. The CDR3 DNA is TGTGCCAGCAGCTTATCGGTCGAGCAGTACTTC.